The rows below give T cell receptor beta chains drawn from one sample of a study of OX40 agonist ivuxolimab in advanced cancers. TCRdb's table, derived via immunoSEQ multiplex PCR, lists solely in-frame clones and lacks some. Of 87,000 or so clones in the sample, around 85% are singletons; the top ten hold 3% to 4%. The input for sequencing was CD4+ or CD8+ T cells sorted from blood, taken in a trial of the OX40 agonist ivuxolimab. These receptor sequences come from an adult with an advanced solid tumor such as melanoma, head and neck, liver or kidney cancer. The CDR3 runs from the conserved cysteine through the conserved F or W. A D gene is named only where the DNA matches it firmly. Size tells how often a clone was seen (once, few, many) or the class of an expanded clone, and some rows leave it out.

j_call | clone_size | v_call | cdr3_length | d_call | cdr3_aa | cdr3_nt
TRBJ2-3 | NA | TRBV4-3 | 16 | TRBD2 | CASSRGLAVSTDTQYF | TGCGCCAGCAGCCGGGGACTAGCTGTTAGCACAGATACGCAGTATTTT
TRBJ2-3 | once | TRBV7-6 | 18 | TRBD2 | CASSNGLAGGPGTDTQYF | TGTGCCAGCAGCAACGGACTAGCGGGAGGGCCTGGCACAGATACGCAGTATTTT
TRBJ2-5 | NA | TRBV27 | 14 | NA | CASSLTTTGGTQYF | TGTGCCAGCAGTTTAACGACAACCGGGGGGACCCAGTACTTC
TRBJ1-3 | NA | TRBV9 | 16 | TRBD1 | CASSAGQGAGGNTIYF | TGTGCCAGCAGCGCGGGACAGGGGGCAGGTGGAAACACCATATATTTT
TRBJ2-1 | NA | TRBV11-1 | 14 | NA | CASTPRGQSSEQFF | TGTGCCAGCACCCCCCGGGGGCAGAGTAGTGAGCAGTTCTTC
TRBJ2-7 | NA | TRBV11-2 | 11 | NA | CASSLASEQYF | TGTGCCAGCAGCTTAGCCAGTGAGCAGTACTTC
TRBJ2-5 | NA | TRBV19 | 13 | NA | CASRRRAGETQYF | TGTGCCAGTAGAAGGAGGGCCGGAGAGACCCAGTACTTC
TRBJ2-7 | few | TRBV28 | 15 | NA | CASSTIRVALREQYF | TGTGCCAGCAGTACAATCCGGGTCGCCTTGCGGGAGCAGTACTTC
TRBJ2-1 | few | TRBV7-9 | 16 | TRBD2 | CASSFPRGTSGAEQFF | TGTGCCAGCAGCTTCCCGAGAGGGACTAGCGGGGCTGAGCAGTTCTTC
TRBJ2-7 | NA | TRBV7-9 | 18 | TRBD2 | CASSPPRRLAGDLNEQYF | TGTGCCAGCAGCCCCCCAAGGAGACTAGCGGGAGATCTAAACGAGCAGTACTTC
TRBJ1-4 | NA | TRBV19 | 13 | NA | CASRVRRDEKLFF | TGTGCCAGTAGAGTGCGGAGGGATGAAAAACTGTTTTTT
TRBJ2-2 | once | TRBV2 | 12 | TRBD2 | CASGLAGAKLFF | TGTGCCAGCGGTCTAGCGGGAGCGAAGCTGTTTTTT
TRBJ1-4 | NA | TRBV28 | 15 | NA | CASSSPDRSNEKLFF | TGTGCCAGCAGTTCGCCCGACAGAAGTAATGAAAAACTGTTTTTT
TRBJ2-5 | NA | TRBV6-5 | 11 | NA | CASSRQETQYF | TGTGCCAGCAGCCGACAGGAGACCCAGTACTTC
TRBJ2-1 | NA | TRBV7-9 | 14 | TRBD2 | CASSFGTSGNEQFF | TGTGCCAGCAGCTTCGGAACTAGCGGGAATGAGCAGTTCTTC
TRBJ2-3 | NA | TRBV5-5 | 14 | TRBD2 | CASSLQAGGGTQYF | TGTGCCAGCAGCTTGCAAGCGGGAGGTGGTACGCAGTATTTT
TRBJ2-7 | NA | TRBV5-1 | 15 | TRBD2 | CASSLGTSEKYEQYF | TGCGCCAGCAGCTTAGGGACTAGCGAGAAGTACGAGCAGTACTTC
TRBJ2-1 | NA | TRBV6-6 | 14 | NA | CASMSRLGVNEQFF | TGTGCCAGCATGTCCAGACTCGGGGTGAATGAGCAGTTCTTC
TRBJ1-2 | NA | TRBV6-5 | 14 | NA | CAISESAGNYGYTF | TGTGCCATCAGTGAGTCGGCAGGGAACTATGGCTACACCTTC
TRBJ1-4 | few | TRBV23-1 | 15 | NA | CASILPGGIGEKLFF | TGCGCCAGCATCCTACCCGGCGGGATAGGTGAAAAACTGTTTTTT
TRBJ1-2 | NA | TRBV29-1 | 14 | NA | CSAAADSLNYGYTF | TGCAGCGCCGCGGCGGACAGTCTCAACTATGGCTACACCTTC
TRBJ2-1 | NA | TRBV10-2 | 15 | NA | CASISTVTLSNEQFF | TGCGCCAGCATCTCGACAGTCACTCTTTCCAATGAGCAGTTCTTC
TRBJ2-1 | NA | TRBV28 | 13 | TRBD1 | CASRLGQNNEQFF | TGTGCCAGCAGACTGGGACAGAACAATGAGCAGTTCTTC
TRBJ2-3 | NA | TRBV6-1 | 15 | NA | CASSHPGQGTDTQYF | TGTGCCAGCAGTCACCCGGGACAAGGCACAGATACGCAGTATTTT
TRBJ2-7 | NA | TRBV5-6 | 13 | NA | CASSPSSSYEQYF | TGTGCCAGCAGCCCGTCTAGCTCCTACGAGCAGTACTTC
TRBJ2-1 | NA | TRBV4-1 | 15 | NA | CASSPDRGGDNEQFF | TGCGCCAGCAGCCCCGACAGGGGAGGGGACAATGAGCAGTTCTTC
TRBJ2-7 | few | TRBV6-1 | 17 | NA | CASSEGFSSTTHYEQYF | TGTGCCAGCAGTGAAGGTTTCTCTTCAACTACCCACTACGAGCAGTACTTC
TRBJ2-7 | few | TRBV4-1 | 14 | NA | CASSQAASSYEQYF | TGCGCCAGCAGCCAAGCGGCTTCAAGCTACGAGCAGTACTTC
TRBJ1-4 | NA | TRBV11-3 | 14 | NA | CASSSGTSNEKLFF | TGTGCCAGCAGCTCCGGGACCTCGAATGAAAAACTGTTTTTT
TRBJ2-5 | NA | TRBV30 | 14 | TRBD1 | CAWSTTGASGLTYF | TGTGCCTGGAGCACTACAGGGGCCTCAGGCCTTACGTACTTC
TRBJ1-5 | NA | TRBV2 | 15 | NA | CASSVTVYSNQPQHF | TGTGCCAGCAGTGTGACAGTCTATAGCAATCAGCCCCAGCATTTT
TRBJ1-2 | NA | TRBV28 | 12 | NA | CASSSPAYGYTF | TGTGCCAGCAGTTCCCCCGCCTATGGCTACACCTTC
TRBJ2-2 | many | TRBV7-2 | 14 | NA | CASSLGTNTGELFF | TGTGCCAGCAGCTTGGGGACCAACACCGGGGAGCTGTTTTTT
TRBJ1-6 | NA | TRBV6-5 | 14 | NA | CASSSPRDNSPLHF | TGTGCCAGCAGTTCACCGAGGGATAATTCACCCCTCCACTTT
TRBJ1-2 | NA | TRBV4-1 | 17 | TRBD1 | CASSNNRDRSEVGGYTF | TGCGCCAGCAGCAACAACCGGGACAGGAGCGAGGTTGGCGGCTACACCTTC
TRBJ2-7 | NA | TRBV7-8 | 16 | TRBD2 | CASSSSGPQANYEQYF | TGTGCCAGCAGCTCTAGCGGGCCGCAGGCGAACTACGAGCAGTACTTC
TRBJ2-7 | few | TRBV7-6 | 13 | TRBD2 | CASSSSGGSEQYF | TGTGCCAGCAGCTCCAGCGGGGGCTCCGAGCAGTACTTC
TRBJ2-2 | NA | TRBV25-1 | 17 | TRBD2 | CASSRGGGRANTGELFF | TGTGCCAGCAGCCGAGGGGGCGGGAGGGCTAACACCGGGGAGCTGTTTTTT
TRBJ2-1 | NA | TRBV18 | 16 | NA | CASSQLNAGSYNEQFF | TGTGCCAGCTCACAACTAAATGCGGGATCCTACAATGAGCAGTTCTTC
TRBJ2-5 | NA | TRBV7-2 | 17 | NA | CASSLLPPMGLQETQYF | TGTGCCAGCAGCTTACTCCCACCAATGGGACTCCAAGAGACCCAGTACTTC
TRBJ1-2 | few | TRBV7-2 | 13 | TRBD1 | CASSLDRVNGYTF | TGTGCCAGCAGCTTGGACAGGGTGAATGGCTACACCTTC
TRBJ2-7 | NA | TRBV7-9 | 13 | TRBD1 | CASRGDSPYEQYF | TGTGCCAGCAGAGGGGACAGCCCCTACGAGCAGTACTTC
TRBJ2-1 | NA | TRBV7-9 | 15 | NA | CASSATRGTYNEQFF | TGTGCCAGCAGCGCGACCCGGGGAACCTACAATGAGCAGTTCTTC
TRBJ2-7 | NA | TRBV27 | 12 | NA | CASSGSSREQYF | TGTGCCAGCAGTGGTAGCTCGAGAGAGCAGTACTTC
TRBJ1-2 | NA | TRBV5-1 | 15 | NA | CASSLTQGALYGYTF | TGCGCCAGCAGCTTAACACAGGGCGCCCTCTATGGCTACACCTTC
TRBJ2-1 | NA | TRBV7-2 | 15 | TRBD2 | CASSPLAASYNEQFF | TGTGCCAGCAGCCCCCTAGCGGCCTCCTACAATGAGCAGTTCTTC
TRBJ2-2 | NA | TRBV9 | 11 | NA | CASSAAGELFF | TGTGCCAGCAGTGCTGCCGGGGAGCTGTTTTTT
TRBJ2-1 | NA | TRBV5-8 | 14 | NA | CASSLLREFNEQFF | TGTGCCAGCAGCTTACTGAGGGAATTCAATGAGCAGTTCTTC
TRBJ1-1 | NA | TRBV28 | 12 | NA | CASYKYFTEAFF | TGTGCCAGCTACAAGTATTTCACTGAAGCTTTCTTT
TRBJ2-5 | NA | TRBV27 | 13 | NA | CASSFGYQETQYF | TGTGCCAGCAGTTTCGGGTACCAAGAGACCCAGTACTTC
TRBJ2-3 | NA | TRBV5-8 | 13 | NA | CASSEWGLDTQYF | TGTGCCAGCAGCGAGTGGGGTCTAGATACGCAGTATTTT
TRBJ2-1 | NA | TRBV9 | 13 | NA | CASSPNPDNEQFF | TGTGCCAGCAGCCCAAACCCGGACAATGAGCAGTTCTTC
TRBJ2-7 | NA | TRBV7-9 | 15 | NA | CASSSPGAALYEQYF | TGTGCCAGCAGCTCACCCGGGGCGGCTCTCTACGAGCAGTACTTC
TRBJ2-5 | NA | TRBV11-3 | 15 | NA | CASSPTTTGLETQYF | TGTGCCAGCAGCCCCACTACTACGGGGTTGGAGACCCAGTACTTC